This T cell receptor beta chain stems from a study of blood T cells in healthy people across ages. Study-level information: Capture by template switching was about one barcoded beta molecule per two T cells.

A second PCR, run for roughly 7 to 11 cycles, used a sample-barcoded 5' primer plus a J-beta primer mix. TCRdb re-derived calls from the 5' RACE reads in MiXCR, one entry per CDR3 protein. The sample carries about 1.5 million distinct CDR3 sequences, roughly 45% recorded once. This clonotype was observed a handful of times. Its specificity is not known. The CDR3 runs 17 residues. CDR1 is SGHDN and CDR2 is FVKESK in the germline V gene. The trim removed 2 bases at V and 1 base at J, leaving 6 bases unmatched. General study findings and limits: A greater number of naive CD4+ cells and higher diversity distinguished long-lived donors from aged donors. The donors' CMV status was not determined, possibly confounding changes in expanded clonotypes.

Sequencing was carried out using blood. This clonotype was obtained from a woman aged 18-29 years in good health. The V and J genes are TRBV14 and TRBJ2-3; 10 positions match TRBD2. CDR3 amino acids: CASSQPWLAGGTDTQYF. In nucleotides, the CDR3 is TGTGCCAGCAGCCAACCTTGGCTAGCGGGAGGCACAGATACGCAGTATTTT.